The sequence of this TCR beta chain was determined in a study of OX40 agonist ivuxolimab in advanced cancers. The CDR3 extends over 14 amino acids. The V and J ends lost 9 bases and 1 base respectively, with 16 bases between them. Germline V gene lookup returns CDR1 SGHTS and CDR2 YDEGEE. Some clones are missing from TCRdb's copy, which holds only in-frame ones; the method was immunoSEQ multiplex PCR. The sample yields roughly 76,000 clones, approximately 84% seen once. General study results and limits: Expanded clones belonging to CD8+ T cells outnumbered, on average, those of CD4+. In the expanded peripheral T cells, antigen specificity was never determined.

The table lists this clone with a count of one. Its target is unknown. This clonotype originated in an adult with an advanced solid tumor such as melanoma, head and neck, liver or kidney cancer. This rearrangement joins TRBV5-8 to TRBJ2-5; D remains unclear. Source: CD4+ or CD8+ T cells sorted from blood, taken in a trial of the OX40 agonist ivuxolimab. The DNA of the CDR3 is TGTGCCACCAGTTATATCCCCCCCCAAGAGACCCAGTACTTC. This codes for CATSYIPPQETQYF.